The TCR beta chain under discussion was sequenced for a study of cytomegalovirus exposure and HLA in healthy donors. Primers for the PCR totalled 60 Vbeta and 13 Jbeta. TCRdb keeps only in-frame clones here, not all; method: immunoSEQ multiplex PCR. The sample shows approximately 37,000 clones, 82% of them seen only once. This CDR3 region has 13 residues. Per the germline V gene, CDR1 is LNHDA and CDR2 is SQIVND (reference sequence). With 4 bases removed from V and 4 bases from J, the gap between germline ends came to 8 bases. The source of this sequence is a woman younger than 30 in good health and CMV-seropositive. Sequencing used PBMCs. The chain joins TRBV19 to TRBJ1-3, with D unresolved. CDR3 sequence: CASSTQVGNTIYF. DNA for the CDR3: TGTGCCAGTAGTACCCAGGTGGGAAACACCATATATTTT.